The 22 T cell receptor beta chains given below trace back to one sample, sequenced in a study of T cells in Graves' hyperthyroidism and ophthalmopathy (dated by TCRdb to between 2018 and 2021). Library preparation employed multiplex PCR. The sequencer was an Illumina HiSeq 2000. The TCR beta CDR3 regions were amplified from the RNA transcripts. The first round of RT-PCR for the TCR CDR3 was performed with the HTBI primer set and the Qiagen OneStep RT-PCR kit. TCRdb applied fastp at Q25 and MiXCR to the public reads, then kept only in-frame beta chains. Every CDR3 protein is listed once, alongside the most common genes and DNA of its rows. This sample comprises about 300,000 distinct CDR3 sequences, 12% to 15% of them detected only once. Roughly 8.2% of the sample lies in the top ten. Sequencing was carried out using blood. These receptors all come from a woman aged 40 to 49 with Graves' hyperthyroidism.

This clonotype was seen repeatedly, ten times or more. The chain employs TRBV30 and TRBJ2-7, with 7 bases identical to TRBD2. The germline CDR1 and CDR2 sequences are GTSNPN and SVGIG (reference sequence). The CDR3 covers 15 residues. V trimming: 2 bases; J trimming: 3 bases; junction bases outside the gene matches: 10. CDR3 in amino acids: CAWSTDQAGYYEQYF. The CDR3 region has the DNA TGTGCCTGGAGTACCGATCAAGCGGGGTACTACGAGCAGTACTTC. The variable domain in full, completed from reference TRBV30 and TRBJ2-7, reads SQTIHQWPATLVQPVGSPLSLECTVEGTSNPNLYWYRQAAGRGLQLLFYSVGIGQISSEVPQNLSASRPQDRQFILSSKKLLLSDSGFYLCAWSTDQAGYYEQYFGPGTRLTVT.

This clonotype was observed many times. The rearrangement uses TRBV7-9 and TRBJ2-3, with D perhaps TRBD2 (5 bases). V was cut by 5 bases and J by 2 bases, with 14 bases left in between. The CDR3 length is 15 residues. The V gene's germline CDR1 is SEHNR and CDR2 FQNEAQ (reference sequence). The CDR3 is CASSHSRTFTDTQYF. The CDR3 coding sequence is TGTGCCAGCAGCCACTCAAGGACTTTCACAGATACGCAGTATTTT.

In this sample, this clonotype turned up many times. V gene TRBV5-1 combines with J gene TRBJ2-1; maybe TRBD2 (5 bases). The V end lost 7 bases, the J end lost 3 bases, and 14 bases lay between the germline ends. The germline gives CDR1 SGHRS, CDR2 YFSETQ. The CDR3 is made up of 14 amino acids. The CDR3 coding sequence is TGCGCCAGCGCAGAGGGAGTTAACTACAATGAGCAGTTCTTC. Translation: CASAEGVNYNEQFF. Based on the CDR3 plus reference TRBV5-1 and TRBJ2-1, the full variable domain is KAGVTQTPRYLIKTRGQQVTLSCSPISGHRSVSWYQQTPGQGLQFLFEYFSETQRNKGNFPGRFSGRQFSNSRSEMNVSTLELGDSALYLCASAEGVNYNEQFFGPGTRLTVL.

Comments on this clonotype: One base away lies a much larger clone, so this may be a sequencing read error. V is TRBV20-1 and J is TRBJ1-3, with a weak D call TRBD1 (5 bases). The CDR3 extends over 14 amino acids. Per the germline V gene, CDR1 is DFQATT and CDR2 is SNEGSKA (reference sequence). The ends were cut back, 3 bases at V and 3 bases at J, with 12 bases in the middle. The CDR3 loop reads CSASNQGYGNTIYF. Here the CDR3 DNA reads TGCAGTGCTAGTAATCAGGGATATGGAAACACCATATATTTT.

The rearrangement joins TRBV4-1 to TRBJ1-1; D is undetermined. The CDR3 length is 17 residues. The germline V and J ends were trimmed by 0 bases and 0 bases, with 14 bases remaining between them. The V gene's germline CDR1 is MGHRA and CDR2 YSYEKL. DNA of the CDR3: TGCGCCAGCAGCCAAGATTCTGGCGCAGGAATGAACACTGAAGCTTTCTTT. Translation: CASSQDSGAGMNTEAFF.

The chain uses TRBV4-1 and TRBJ2-5, with D maybe TRBD2 (5 bases). The CDR3 has 18 residues. Germline lookup yields CDR1 MGHRA and CDR2 YSYEKL. The germline V and J ends were trimmed by 1 base and 4 bases, with 22 bases remaining between them. For the CDR3, the DNA is TGCGCCAGCAGCCAAGTGAATCTAGGTTTAGGACTCGGAGAGACCCAGTACTTC. This gives the protein CASSQVNLGLGLGETQYF.

This clonotype was seen only a few times. The chain uses TRBV2 and TRBJ2-6; D gene uncertain. The CDR3 is 16 amino acids. Trimming removed 3 bases at V and 0 bases at J, with 9 bases between. Germline CDR1 is SNHLY and CDR2 is FYNNEI. CDR3 amino acids: CASSESGASGANVLTF. The CDR3 DNA is TGTGCCAGCAGTGAGTCAGGAGCCTCTGGGGCCAACGTCCTGACTTTC.

This clonotype was counted at least ten times. This chain links TRBV20-1 with TRBJ2-3, with a tentative D call TRBD2 (6 bases). Germline values: CDR1 DFQATT, CDR2 SNEGSKA (reference sequence). Trimming shortened V by 0 bases and J by 0 bases, and 10 bases separated the two germline ends. The CDR3 loop spans 15 amino acids. CDR3 nucleotide sequence: TGCAGTGCTAGAGATGCGGGGTCTAGCACAGATACGCAGTATTTT. It translates to CSARDAGSSTDTQYF.

This chain uses TRBV9 with TRBJ1-2, with no clear D. CDR1 and CDR2 (germline): SGDLS, YYNGEE. The V gene lost 4 bases and the J gene lost 4 bases, with 8 bases spanning the gap. CDR3 length: 12 residues. CDR3 in amino acids: CASSTAFYGYTF. CDR3 DNA sequence: TGTGCCAGCAGCACAGCGTTCTATGGCTACACCTTC.

This clonotype was seen at least ten times. J is TRBJ2-5 and V is TRBV5-6; 9 nucleotides line up with TRBD1. Germline V gene data show CDR1 as SGHDT and CDR2 as YYEEEE. J was trimmed by 4 bases and V by 4 bases; bases with no gene match: 5. This CDR3 has 14 residues. The CDR3 loop is CASSKTGGAETQYF. The CDR3 DNA is TGTGCCAGCAGCAAGACAGGGGGGGCAGAGACCCAGTACTTC.

This clonotype was recorded many times. The J gene is TRBJ1-1, the V gene TRBV12-5; 7 nucleotides agree with TRBD1. Germline CDR1 reads LGHNT; CDR2 reads FRNRAP. The V segment lost 5 bases and the J segment 0 bases; nucleotides outside the gene matches: 12. This CDR3 has 17 amino acids. The CDR3 DNA sequence: TGTGCTAGTGGTGGCGACAGGGAGGTCCCCATGAACACTGAAGCTTTCTTT. Its protein is CASGGDREVPMNTEAFF.

The CDR3 is CASRVDRGQPQHF. CDR3 nucleotide sequence: TGTGCCAGCAGGGTAGACAGAGGTCAACCCCAGCATTTT. This rearrangement joins TRBV6-1 to TRBJ1-5, with D perhaps TRBD1 (5 bases). CDR3 length: 13 amino acids. The germline V gene encodes CDR1 MNHNS and CDR2 SASEGT. V was trimmed by 6 bases and J by 10 bases, leaving 16 bases between them.

This clonotype was seen many times. The chain uses TRBV6-1 and TRBJ2-2; D remains ambiguous. Germline V gene data show CDR1 as MNHNS and CDR2 as SASEGT. This CDR3 spans 15 amino acids. Between the trimmed V and J ends, which lost 8 bases and 0 bases, there was a span of 13 bases. The CDR3: CASLGRLSNTGELFF. The DNA of the CDR3 is TGTGCCAGCCTCGGCAGACTTTCGAACACCGGGGAGCTGTTTTTT.

This chain connects TRBV12-3 or TRBV12-4 to TRBJ2-3, with 11 bases lining up with TRBD2. The CDR3 is 21 residues long. J was trimmed by 2 bases and V by 6 bases; bases with no gene match: 22. For the CDR3, the DNA is TGTGCCAGCAGCCAGTGGGGGGTCGGGACTAGCGGCATCTACCACACAGATACGCAGTATTTT. This gives the protein CASSQWGVGTSGIYHTDTQYF.

The rearrangement links TRBV14 to TRBJ2-1; no definite D call. The CDR3 spans 18 residues. With 0 bases removed from V and 4 bases from J, the gap between germline ends came to 19 bases. CDR1 SGHDN and CDR2 FVKESK come from the germline V gene. CDR3 nucleotides: TGTGCCAGCAGCCAAGATCTTAGGGTGGGGAACTCTTACAATGAGCAGTTCTTC. Residues: CASSQDLRVGNSYNEQFF.

For this clonotype: Given a much more abundant clone one base away, this may be a read error. The chain is built from TRBV28 and TRBJ1-3; 9 bases are a match to TRBD1. This CDR3 has 17 residues. Germline V gene sequence: CDR1 MDHEN, CDR2 SYDVKM. This CDR3 is CVSTGTGLIHSGNTIYF. DNA of the CDR3: TGTGTCAGCACCGGGACAGGGTTAATTCACTCTGGAAACACCATATATTTT.

The V gene is TRBV6-1, the J gene TRBJ1-1; TRBD1 aligns across 9 bases. V shed 6 bases and J 4 bases; nucleotides not matched to a gene: 6. The germline CDR1 and CDR2 sequences are MNHNS and SASEGT. This CDR3 is built from 14 residues. This chain's CDR3 is CASSAGTGPTEAFF. In DNA form, the CDR3 reads TGTGCCAGCAGCGCCGGGACAGGGCCCACTGAAGCTTTCTTT.

The chain links TRBV29-1 to TRBJ1-3; D is uncertain. The CDR3 loop spans 15 amino acids. The V gene's germline CDR1 is SQVTM and CDR2 ANQGSEA. Trimming took off 3 bases at V and 0 bases at J, with 12 bases between the two ends. CDR3 region: CSVDFNRRSGNTIYF. The CDR3 nucleotides read TGCAGCGTTGATTTTAACCGCCGCTCTGGAAACACCATATATTTT. Looking up the rest from reference TRBV29-1 and TRBJ1-3 gives the full variable domain: SAVISQKPSRDICQRGTSLTIQCQVDSQVTMMFWYRQQPGQSLTLIATANQGSEATYESGFVIDKFPISRPNLTFSTLTVSNMSPEDSSIYLCSVDFNRRSGNTIYFGEGSWLTVV.

This clonotype was observed many times. The DNA of the CDR3 is TGTGCCAGCACGAGAGGGGCGGGTCAGCCCCAGCATTTT. Amino acids: CASTRGAGQPQHF. V usage is TRBV6-1 and J usage is TRBJ1-5, with D possibly TRBD1 on 5 matching bases. V gave up 7 bases and J gave up 6 bases, with 13 bases separating them. This CDR3 spans 13 amino acids. Germline loops: CDR1 MNHNS, CDR2 SASEGT.

V usage is TRBV18 and J usage is TRBJ1-1, with D unclear. Per germline, CDR1 KGHSH and CDR2 LQKENI. The ends were cut back, 2 bases at V and 0 bases at J, with 10 bases in the middle. The CDR3 extends over 15 amino acids. As DNA, the CDR3 is TGTGCCAGCTCACCAGACCGGAGAGTGAACACTGAAGCTTTCTTT. It encodes CASSPDRRVNTEAFF.

This clonotype has just a few counts. This sequence joins TRBV20-1 and TRBJ2-2; D remains unclear. The germline V gene has CDR1 DFQATT and CDR2 SNEGSKA (reference sequence). V gave up 3 bases and J gave up 4 bases, with 9 bases separating them. The CDR3 totals 13 residues. CDR3 sequence reads: CSASALSTGELFF. The DNA for the CDR3 is TGCAGTGCTAGTGCACTGAGCACCGGGGAGCTGTTTTTT.

This clonotype was seen many times. This chain connects TRBV2 to TRBJ1-1, with 8 nucleotides matching TRBD1. The CDR3 extends over 13 amino acids. The ends lost 7 bases at V and 3 bases at J; junction bases unmatched: 4. The germline V gene has CDR1 SNHLY and CDR2 FYNNEI. The CDR3 coding sequence is TGTGCCAGCAAGCAGGGGGCGGACACTGAAGCTTTCTTT. Translating it yields CASKQGADTEAFF.